These 20 T cell receptor beta chains were all obtained from the same sample, sequenced in a study of T cells in Graves' hyperthyroidism and ophthalmopathy. RNA transcripts gave rise to amplified TCR beta CDR3 regions. RT-PCR in the first round (using the HTBI primer set) targeted the TCR CDR3. TCRdb passed the multiplex PCR reads through MiXCR, listing each CDR3 protein once. The table has around 490,000 distinct CDR3 sequences, about 20% seen once. Sequencing was carried out using blood. These receptors were obtained from a man aged 35 to 55 with Graves' ophthalmopathy.

This clonotype was found a few times. V usage is TRBV2 and J usage is TRBJ2-3; 7 bases are shared with TRBD2. In germline, CDR1 is SNHLY, CDR2 FYNNEI. The CDR3 is 15 amino acids. Germline trimming cut 5 bases from V and 3 bases from J; bases unmatched to any gene: 8. The CDR3 nucleotides are TGTGCCAGCAGTAGGCGGGGGACGATGACAGATACGCAGTATTTT. This encodes CASSRRGTMTDTQYF.

The chain joins TRBV7-2 to TRBJ2-3; 9 bases are shared with TRBD1. The CDR3 sequence is 13 residues long. J gave up 2 bases and V 6 bases, and 0 bases lay outside the gene matches. Germline V gene sequence: CDR1 SGHTA, CDR2 FQGNSA. CDR3 sequence (DNA): TGTGCCAGCAGACAGGGGGCCACAGATACGCAGTATTTT. Translated: CASRQGATDTQYF.

This clonotype showed up just a few times. V usage is TRBV6-2 or TRBV6-3 and J usage is TRBJ2-3; TRBD1 matches at 11 bases. V shed 6 bases and J 5 bases; nucleotides not matched to a gene: 7. Germline assignment: CDR1 MNHEY and CDR2 SVGEGT. This CDR3 comprises 15 residues. The CDR3 sequence is CASSPGTGGGDTQYF. CDR3 DNA sequence: TGTGCCAGCAGCCCGGGGACAGGGGGTGGAGATACGCAGTATTTT.

This clonotype was picked up many times. V usage is TRBV28 and J usage is TRBJ1-1; 12 bases align to TRBD1. The CDR3 is 15 residues long. CDR1 and CDR2 from the germline V gene are MDHEN and SYDVKM. The junction had 12 bases not matched to a gene; V was cut back by 10 bases and J by 6 bases. CDR3 residues: CATWDRGHYSPEAFF. In DNA form, the CDR3 reads TGTGCCACCTGGGACAGGGGGCATTACTCGCCTGAAGCTTTCTTT.

In its sample, this clonotype was seen a few times. The chain uses TRBV3-1 and TRBJ2-2; 13 bases align to TRBD2. V gave up 4 bases and J gave up 5 bases; unmatched junction bases: 1. The V gene's germline CDR1 is LGHDT and CDR2 YNNKEL (reference sequence). The CDR3 spans 15 residues. In DNA, the CDR3 is TGTGCCAGCAGCCGGGGACTAGCGGGAACCGGGGAGCTGTTTTTT. Translation gives CASSRGLAGTGELFF.

The V gene is TRBV4-1, the J gene TRBJ1-2; TRBD1 matches at 7 bases. This CDR3 comprises 16 residues. Per germline, CDR1 MGHRA and CDR2 YSYEKL. V dropped 2 bases and J dropped 4; count of bases not matched to a gene: 10. The CDR3 sequence is CASSQPSRGRGYGYTF. The DNA for the CDR3 is TGCGCCAGCAGCCAACCTTCGAGGGGGCGAGGCTATGGCTACACCTTC.

J is TRBJ2-1 and V is TRBV28; the D gene is possibly TRBD1 (5 bases). Germline CDR1 reads MDHEN; CDR2 reads SYDVKM. V was cut by 4 bases and J by 12 bases, with 19 bases left in between. The CDR3 is made up of 14 amino acids. The CDR3 region is CASSSYAKGSGQFF. The CDR3 DNA reads TGTGCCAGCAGTTCGTATGCTAAGGGGTCGGGGCAGTTCTTC.

In this sample, this clonotype turned up once. The chain has TRBV6-1 and TRBJ1-1; D is undetermined. This CDR3 comprises 16 residues. V was shortened by 5 bases and J by 4 bases, with 20 bases between the two germline ends. Germline loops: CDR1 MNHNS, CDR2 SASEGT. DNA of the CDR3: TGTGCCAGCAGTCATCAGAGGAGACGGAAAGGCACTGAAGCTTTCTTT. Translated: CASSHQRRRKGTEAFF.

The chain joins TRBV27 to TRBJ1-2, with D possibly matching TRBD1 (6 bases). From germline, CDR1 is MNHEY and CDR2 SMNVEV (reference sequence). The CDR3 runs 15 residues. Trimming took 4 bases from V and 6 from J, leaving 18 bases between them. CDR3 in amino acids: CASSSRGREVHGYTF. CDR3 nucleotide sequence: TGTGCCAGCAGTTCCCGGGGGCGAGAAGTTCATGGCTACACCTTC.

This clonotype came up a few times. The V call is TRBV6-1, the J call TRBJ2-3; TRBD2 agrees at 8 bases. V lost 5 bases and J lost 2; bases outside the gene matches: 9. Germline-derived CDR1 and CDR2 are MNHNS and SASEGT. The CDR3 length is 16 residues. The CDR3 region is CASSSPLAGLTDTQYF. CDR3 nucleotides: TGTGCCAGCAGTTCACCGTTAGCGGGGCTCACAGATACGCAGTATTTT.

This chain links TRBV5-1 with TRBJ2-3; D not certain. The CDR3 has 15 residues. V was cut by 0 bases and J by 1 base, with 9 bases left in between. Germline V gene lookup returns CDR1 SGHRS and CDR2 YFSETQ. The CDR3 DNA is TGCGCCAGCAGCTTGGACTGGGAACGCACAGATACGCAGTATTTT. It specifies CASSLDWERTDTQYF.

The chain combines TRBV28 with TRBJ2-5; TRBD2 matches at 8 bases. The ends lost 4 bases at V and 3 bases at J; junction bases unmatched: 1. Germline V gene data show CDR1 as MDHEN and CDR2 as SYDVKM. The CDR3 contains 13 residues. CDR3 protein: CASSSGGEETQYF. CDR3 coding DNA: TGTGCCAGCAGTTCGGGGGGGGAAGAGACCCAGTACTTC.

This clonotype was found a few times. This rearrangement joins TRBV18 to TRBJ1-4, with D hard to call. The V gene lost 3 bases and the J gene lost 0 bases, with 20 bases spanning the gap. Germline values: CDR1 KGHSH, CDR2 LQKENI. The CDR3 consists of 19 residues. The CDR3 sequence: CASSPSIRPTISTNEKLFF. The CDR3 DNA reads TGTGCCAGCTCACCGTCCATTAGACCCACCATCTCAACTAATGAAAAACTGTTTTTT.

The chain combines TRBV7-2 with TRBJ2-7, with 9 bases matching TRBD2. V shed 5 bases, J shed 4 bases, and the junction held 15 bases outside the gene matches. Looked up from germline, CDR1 is SGHTA and CDR2 is FQGNSA. This CDR3 is built from 17 residues. The CDR3 is CASSPPVASGNWYEQYF. CDR3 in DNA: TGTGCCAGCAGCCCTCCGGTCGCTAGCGGGAATTGGTACGAGCAGTACTTC.

This clonotype has ten or more counts. The rearrangement links TRBV20-1 to TRBJ1-1; D unresolved. The CDR3 has 12 amino acids. Germline CDR1 reads DFQATT; CDR2 reads SNEGSKA (reference sequence). V lost 6 bases and J 7 bases, leaving 15 bases between the germline ends. The CDR3 DNA reads TGCAGTGCCGCCAGACCGTTCCGTGAAGCTTTCTTT. As protein: CSAARPFREAFF.

This clonotype was observed a handful of times. The chain combines TRBV7-8 with TRBJ1-1, with D tentatively TRBD1 (5 bases). Germline-derived CDR1 and CDR2 are SGHVS and FQNEAQ. Trimming cost V 4 bases and J 7 bases, with 13 bases left between them. This CDR3 region has 13 residues. The DNA for the CDR3 is TGTGCCAGCAGCTCCTTACAGGATCTTGAAGCTTTCTTT. Its protein product is CASSSLQDLEAFF.

This clonotype occurred a few times. The chain employs TRBV7-9 and TRBJ2-3; the D gene is possibly TRBD1 (6 bases). This CDR3 spans 16 amino acids. Trimming removed 8 bases from V and 2 bases from J, with 20 bases in between. The germline gives CDR1 SEHNR, CDR2 FQNEAQ (reference sequence). The CDR3 spells CASHTPGQRITDTQYF. For the CDR3, the DNA is TGTGCCAGCCATACCCCGGGACAAAGAATCACAGATACGCAGTATTTT.

This clonotype occurred many times. The DNA for the CDR3 is TGTGCCAGCAGTTACGAAGGTGACGAGCAGTACTTC. It specifies CASSYEGDEQYF. This rearrangement joins TRBV6-5 to TRBJ2-7; D is unclear. Deletions cut 2 bases from V and 5 bases from J, with 7 bases between. This CDR3 is built from 12 residues. Germline V gives CDR1 MNHEY, CDR2 SVGAGI.

This clonotype was picked up a small number of times. This sequence joins TRBV7-2 and TRBJ2-3; 10 nucleotides agree with TRBD2. J was trimmed by 6 bases and V by 4 bases; bases with no gene match: 7. CDR3 length: 15 residues. The germline gives CDR1 SGHTA, CDR2 FQGNSA. This CDR3 is CASSWGSGRGDTQYF. In nucleotides, the CDR3 is TGTGCCAGCAGCTGGGGGAGCGGGAGGGGGGATACGCAGTATTTT.

The chain has TRBV5-4 and TRBJ2-1; tentative D call: TRBD2 (7 bases). The CDR3 contains 15 residues. The V end was cut by 3 bases, the J end by 7 bases, with 17 bases between. Germline CDR1 SGHNT, CDR2 YYREEE (reference sequence). In DNA, the CDR3 is TGTGCCAGCAGCTCTACAGGGAGGGAGGGGAATGAGCAGTTCTTC. The encoded protein is CASSSTGREGNEQFF. The whole variable domain, filled in from reference TRBV5-4 and TRBJ2-1, reads ETGVTQSPTHLIKTRGQQVTLRCSSQSGHNTVSWYQQALGQGPQFIFQYYREEENGRGNFPPRFSGLQFPNYSSELNVNALELDDSALYLCASSSTGREGNEQFFGPGTRLTVL.